The TCR beta chain described here comes from a study of T cells in Graves' hyperthyroidism and ophthalmopathy (dated by TCRdb to the late 2010s). Broadly, across the study: Peripheral blood samples were taken at initial diagnosis, before any treatment was given. A discovery cohort of about a hundred patients, approximately 45 with Graves' ophthalmopathy and 57 with stable Graves' hyperthyroidism, was used to find distinguishing TCR V-J signatures. Prospective prediction of ophthalmopathy was tested in an independent validation cohort consisting of 18 hyperthyroidism patients and 15 or so patients who later progressed to ophthalmopathy. The approximately 98 discovery patients were randomly divided into training and test sets at a 7:3 ratio. In addition, the study compared T-cell repertoires in thyroid tissue and in blood from a handful of Graves' hyperthyroidism patients. Following sampling, methimazole starting at 30 mg daily was given to hyperthyroidism patients, and high-dose intravenous methylprednisolone was given to ophthalmopathy patients. According to the paper, TCR Vbeta CDR3 sequencing was carried out on some 140 peripheral blood samples, which came from some 41 ophthalmopathy, around 74 hyperthyroidism and about 17 progressor patients.

The TCR beta CDR3 regions were amplified from the RNA transcripts. The first round of RT-PCR for the TCR CDR3 was performed with the HTBI primer set and the Qiagen OneStep RT-PCR kit. Libraries were constructed in a second round of multiplex PCR, after which size selection and purification were carried out. Sequencing of the libraries was done on an Illumina HiSeq2000 using paired-end 100 bp reads. As for how the authors treated the data: SOAPnuke was used to process the raw data, throwing out any read that contained adapters or uncalled bases, had a mean Phred below 15, or lacked an exact constant-primer or identifier match. High-quality paired reads were merged with COPE v1.2.5, and unique nucleotide sequences were defined as clonotypes. MiTCR v1.1 was used to align the clonotypes against IMGT TRBV, TRBD and TRBJ reference segments. The analysis was restricted to V-J combinations with a frequency above 0.0001, which together covered just over 99% of the repertoires. The TCS score was defined as the ratio of F50 (clonal expansion) to E x V (chaos), calculated using BLOSUM62-based TCRdist between CDR3 peptides within each V-J. Welch's t-statistics and random forest reduced 514 V-J features to 13, which were used in a naive Bayes classifier (R e1071). The public reads were run again by TCRdb, first through fastp at Q25 and then through MiXCR, and only productive beta chains were kept. Under each unique CDR3 protein, matching rows form one entry showing the most common genes and DNA. TCRdb's processing, not the authors', yielded these V and J calls. The sample table holds nearly 110,000 distinct CDR3 sequences, of which 15% to 20% were seen once. The ten largest make up around 42% of the sample.

Based on the germline V gene, the CDR1 and CDR2 sequences are MNHNS and SASEGT. CDR3 length: 16 amino acids, cysteine to phenylalanine. CDR3 DNA only is kept here, 48 bases in frame from base 1. V has 5 bases trimmed and J has 9 bases trimmed; junction bases matching no gene number 15. Stable Graves' hyperthyroidism was defined as no progression to ophthalmopathy during 18 months of follow-up. Hyperthyroidism patients were newly diagnosed, with disease duration under 2 months, and aged 18 to 65 years. The study excluded patients with uncontrolled infections, other autoimmune diseases, pregnancy or lactation. Diagnoses were established on the basis of clinical symptoms, serum thyroxine and TRAb, thyroid ultrasound, and orbital computed tomography. PBMCs were separated from roughly 9.3 ml of fresh peripheral blood using Ficoll-Paque density gradient centrifugation. Total RNA was extracted with Trizol reagent, and quality was checked on an Agilent 2100 Bioanalyzer.

This clonotype was seen at least ten times. Its recognized antigen is unknown. No base quality information exists; no much larger clone differs at one position. The study at large found these results: Most expanded thyroid clonotypes (frequency above 0.001) were also found in blood, which suggests that blood repertoires may mirror thyroid immune responses. In validation, progression to ophthalmopathy was predicted by the model with about 70% sensitivity and 72.22% specificity, a median of approximately 6.5 months before onset. Sample size was not statistically predetermined, and investigators were not blinded to group allocation. A 13 V-J signature model separated ophthalmopathy from stable hyperthyroidism, with around 91% sensitivity and 81.08% specificity in cross-validation and 80%/75% in testing.

The source is a woman between 50 and 59 years old with Graves' hyperthyroidism. The chain links TRBV6-1 with TRBJ2-1, and TRBD2 aligns with 8 junction nucleotides. Material: blood. The CDR3 reads CASSPSAGVVSVEQFF. In nucleotides, the sequence is TGTGCCAGCAGTCCCTCAGCGGGAGTCGTTTCGGTTGAGCAGTTCTTC.